This T cell receptor beta chain stems from a study of blood T cell repertoires in COVID-19 (dated by TCRdb to 2019 to 2021). Study-wide context: Samples covering the acute and convalescent phases of COVID-19 were provided by collaborators in the United States, Italy and Spain. The prospective study material was composed of cDNA or gDNA derived from T cells, B-cell-depleted T cells, or PBMCs. Deeply sampled blood TCRbeta repertoires from subjects exposed to, actively infected with, or recovered from COVID-19 were included in the dataset. A freely available public database, intended as a resource for researchers studying the immune response to SARS-CoV-2, is where the repertoires were released. The samples were drawn from two sources: the first 160 participants of the ongoing ImmuneRACE study, and fewer than 1,500 subjects contributed by 6 global collaborators. Sample metadata almost always included a de-identified subject ID, COVID-19 status, age in years and sex. Where available, HLA class I and class II types were obtained from metadata supplied by the sample provider rather than from assay-based typing.

This clone occurred a few times. The antigen it binds to is not known. Base quality data are lacking; no much larger clone is found one base away. Broader findings and caveats from the paper: The amount of clinical and demographic metadata varied by source and participant and was provided uncurated.

The immunoSEQ Assay, a bias-controlled multiplex PCR, was used to amplify TCRbeta CDR3 regions from genomic DNA. The original pipeline was this. Nucleated cell counts per sample were estimated from amplification of reference gene primers within the assay. To quantify the absolute abundance of each unique TCRbeta CDR3 rearrangement, sequence reads were collapsed and filtered. For each sample, productive Simpson clonality was calculated as the square root of Simpson's diversity index across productive rearrangements. TCRdb re-hosts the immuneACCESS table, in-frame sequences only. Its copies lack some clones; in the studies checked, an unresolved V gene accounts for under half of them, and the cause for the rest is not known. That table furnishes V, J and clone size, whereas the DNA furnished D and trimming. This sample has under 250,000 clones in its table, and roughly 84% of those were observed once. The top ten hold over 10% of the sample.

Collaborating institutions collected whole blood in K2EDTA tubes following their own protocols. For TCRbeta analysis, collaborator samples were shipped as frozen whole blood, as isolated PBMCs, or as DNA extracted from either sample type. This sequence was found in a human donor in a cohort sampled during active COVID-19. Sequencing input: peripheral blood.

The CDR3 in this case is CASSEKDRGGTDTQYF. The DNA sequence reads TGTGCCAGCAGCGAGAAGGACAGGGGAGGCACAGATACGCAGTATTTT. The V and J genes are TRBV7-9 and TRBJ2-3, and 9 bases in between align with TRBD1. At the junction V is shortened by 5 bases and J by 1 base; bases outside the gene matches: 7. CDR1 and CDR2 are drawn from the germline V gene (reference sequence): SEHNR, FQNEAQ. Counted from cysteine to phenylalanine, this CDR3 has 16 amino acids. Only the CDR3 part of the read is kept: 48 bases, read in frame from the first base.